The source of this T cell receptor beta chain is a study of spatial heterogeneity in lung cancer. Study as a whole: Each distinct TCR and UMI combination averaged more than ten appearances in raw reads. General study results and limits: Tumor mutation counts were tracked by expanded intratumoral alpha and beta TCR counts.

V lost 4 bases and J lost 7, with 12 bases in between. CDR3 length equals 12 residues. Germline V gene sequence: CDR1 SGHDT, CDR2 YYEEEE. Concerning this clonotype: As yet, its antigen is unknown.

One entry per CDR3 protein, called by TCRdb with MiXCR from the 5' RACE reads. The data show some 9,800 distinct CDR3 sequences, roughly half seen once. The time point: sample taken at primary tumor resection. No cell sorting; template was whole RNA from tumor, lung tissue or PBMC. The sequencing here drew on lung tumor tissue, taken at surgery. This receptor was identified in a female donor with early-stage non-small cell lung cancer. V is TRBV5-6 and J is TRBJ2-7, with D possibly being TRBD1 (6 bases). CDR3 nucleotides: TGTGCCAGCAGCCAACAGGGTATGGAGCAGTACTTC. As protein: CASSQQGMEQYF.